The 21 T cell receptor beta chains listed next were all sequenced from one sample in a study of CD8+ T cells in alopecia areata. It was cDNA, reverse transcribed from extracted RNA, that served as the sequencing template. Assay used: immunoSEQ multiplex PCR; TCRdb lists only in-frame clones, some missing. Of 180,000 or so clones listed, approximately 50% are singletons. The treatment was: oral pan-JAK inhibitor, 5-10 mg twice daily. The source was CD8+ T cells sorted from blood, collected at roughly week 53, from a patient treated with tofacitinib. All receptors derive from a human donor with alopecia areata.

The V gene is TRBV5-4, the J gene TRBJ1-6; the D is unclear. Trimming left V 1 base short and J 8 bases short, with 4 bases between. Germline-derived CDR1 and CDR2 are SGHNT and YYREEE (reference sequence). This CDR3 contains 12 residues. For the CDR3, the DNA is TGTGCCAGCAGCTTGCCAGATTCACCCCTCCACTTT. It codes for CASSLPDSPLHF.

This clone was detected only once. This chain uses TRBV14 with TRBJ2-7; 11 positions match TRBD1. CDR1 and CDR2 from the germline V gene are SGHDN and FVKESK. With 0 bases clipped from V and 3 bases from J, the junction kept 13 bases outside the gene matches. This CDR3 contains 19 residues. The CDR3 DNA reads TGTGCCAGCAGCCAAGATGGAGGACAGGGGGCCAGATTTTTCTACGAGCAGTACTTC. Its protein product is CASSQDGGQGARFFYEQYF.

This clone was counted between two and nine times. The same CDR3 also results from other DNA sequences found in this sample. The genes are TRBV30 and TRBJ2-5; D ambiguous. The CDR3 has 11 amino acids. Trimming removed 2 bases from V and 4 bases from J, with 5 bases in between. CDR1 is GTSNPN and CDR2 is SVGIG in the germline V gene (reference sequence). In DNA form, the CDR3 reads TGTGCCTGGAGTCTTGGAGAGACCCAGTACTTC. Protein: CAWSLGETQYF.

The rearrangement uses TRBV7-9 and TRBJ2-1; no reliable D call. The CDR3 has 12 residues. Trimming removed 6 bases from V and 5 bases from J, with 8 bases in between. CDR1 SEHNR and CDR2 FQNEAQ come from the germline V gene (reference sequence). The CDR3, as DNA: TGTGCCAGCAGGACAATGAACAATGAGCAGTTCTTC. As protein: CASRTMNNEQFF.

This chain joins TRBV4-1 and TRBJ2-5; the D gene is possibly TRBD2 (6 bases). From germline, CDR1 is MGHRA and CDR2 YSYEKL. Trimming left V 0 bases short and J 3 bases short, with 14 bases between. This CDR3 region has 16 residues. The CDR3 here is CASSQDSSGGEETQYF. The CDR3, as DNA: TGCGCCAGCAGCCAAGATAGTTCCGGGGGTGAAGAGACCCAGTACTTC.

This clone was found a few times. The V and J genes are TRBV4-2 and TRBJ1-1, with 8 bases lining up with TRBD1. The CDR3 extends over 15 amino acids. The germline V gene encodes CDR1 LGHNA and CDR2 YNFKEQ. The V gene end was trimmed by 3 bases and the J gene end by 1 base; junction bases not matched to a gene: 4. The CDR3 loop reads CASSHPGQGNTEAFF. In DNA, the CDR3 is TGTGCCAGCAGCCATCCCGGACAGGGGAACACTGAAGCTTTCTTT.

This clone was counted a few times. The chain couples TRBV5-8 to TRBJ1-3; the D is unclear. This CDR3 is 14 amino acids long. The germline gives CDR1 SGHTS, CDR2 YDEGEE. V lost 1 base, J lost 3 bases, and 8 bases lay in between. The CDR3 protein is CASSLLPVGNTIYF. Here the CDR3 DNA reads TGTGCCAGCAGCTTGTTACCCGTTGGAAACACCATATATTTT.

This chain uses TRBV29-1 with TRBJ2-2, with D possibly being TRBD1 (6 bases). CDR1 is SQVTM and CDR2 is ANQGSEA in the germline V gene. Trimming stripped 5 bases from V and 4 bases from J, with 17 bases between. The CDR3 runs 15 residues. CDR3 sequence reads: CSVPFPGTITGELFF. The CDR3 DNA sequence: TGCAGCGTTCCATTTCCCGGGACAATCACCGGGGAGCTGTTTTTT.

In this sample, this clone turned up a few times. The V call is TRBV10-3, the J call TRBJ1-2, with 8 bases fitting TRBD1. The germline V gene has CDR1 ENHRY and CDR2 SYGVKD. Trimming at V came to 7 bases and at J to 3 bases, leaving 4 bases not matched to a gene. This CDR3 spans 13 amino acids. The CDR3 region has the DNA TGTGCCATCACCCCAGGGGGCGACTATGGCTACACCTTC. Protein sequence: CAITPGGDYGYTF.

This clone turned up a few times. The V and J genes are TRBV4-1 and TRBJ2-6; the D is unclear. The CDR3 length is 13 residues. CDR1 and CDR2 from the germline V gene are MGHRA and YSYEKL. V lost 6 bases, J lost 1 base, and 4 bases lay in between. The CDR3 region has the DNA TGCGCCAGCAGGGCGTCTGGGGCCAACGTCCTGACTTTC. Protein sequence: CASRASGANVLTF.

This clone occurred once. V gene TRBV7-3 combines with J gene TRBJ2-2; 7 positions match TRBD1. Germline trimming cut 1 base from V and 4 bases from J; bases unmatched to any gene: 6. This CDR3 is 16 amino acids long. From germline, CDR1 is SGHTA and CDR2 FQGTGA. The chain's CDR3 is CASSLNPTGSTGELFF. The CDR3 nucleotides are TGTGCCAGCAGCTTAAACCCGACAGGGTCCACCGGGGAGCTGTTTTTT. Full variable domain (remainder filled in from reference TRBV7-3 and TRBJ2-2): GAGVSQTPSNKVTEKGKYVELRCDPISGHTALYWYRQSLGQGPEFLIYFQGTGAADDSGLPNDRFFAVRPEGSVSTLKIQRTERGDSAVYLCASSLNPTGSTGELFFGEGSRLTVL.

J is TRBJ2-2 and V is TRBV25-1; a weak D match, TRBD1 (6 bases). Deletions cut 1 base from V and 2 bases from J, with 8 bases between. CDR3 size: 15 residues. The germline V gene has CDR1 MGHDK and CDR2 SYGVNS. CDR3 bases: TGTGCCAGCAGTGAATGGACAGACAACACCGGGGAGCTGTTTTTT. This sequence encodes CASSEWTDNTGELFF.

The chain uses TRBV19 and TRBJ1-2; D perhaps matches TRBD1 (6 bases). Trimming left V 5 bases short and J 0 bases short, with 13 bases between. CDR3 size: 15 residues. Germline CDR1 is LNHDA and CDR2 is SQIVND (reference sequence). CDR3 bases: TGTGCCAGTAGTTTCGTGGACAGACCTAACTATGGCTACACCTTC. The encoded protein is CASSFVDRPNYGYTF.

V and J are TRBV7-8 and TRBJ2-5, with D tentatively TRBD1 or TRBD2 (5 bases each). CDR3 length equals 15 residues. Trimming took 4 bases from V and 4 from J, leaving 16 bases between them. From germline, CDR1 is SGHVS and CDR2 FQNEAQ. CDR3: CASSSSGTSPETQYF. The DNA of the CDR3 is TGTGCCAGCAGCTCCTCCGGGACCTCCCCAGAGACCCAGTACTTC.

The CDR3 DNA follows: TGCGCCAGCAGCTTAACAGGATACACAGATACGCAGTATTTT. Protein product: CASSLTGYTDTQYF. This chain uses TRBV5-1 with TRBJ2-3, with a tentative D call TRBD1 (5 bases). The V end was cut by 2 bases, the J end by 2 bases, with 9 bases between. The CDR3 has 14 amino acids. Germline CDR1 is SGHRS and CDR2 is YFSETQ.

The chain joins TRBV9 to TRBJ2-7; D gene unclear. Germline assignment: CDR1 SGDLS and CDR2 YYNGEE. This CDR3 region has 14 residues. Between the trimmed V and J ends, which lost 0 bases and 4 bases, there was a span of 11 bases. The CDR3 DNA is TGTGCCAGCAGCGTAGGTATGGCTTCTTACGAGCAGTACTTC. It yields the protein CASSVGMASYEQYF.

This clone was picked up a small number of times. The rearrangement uses TRBV15 and TRBJ1-2, with D uncertain. CDR1 is LNHNV and CDR2 is YYDKDF in the germline V gene (reference sequence). The CDR3 runs to 12 residues. V was pared by 1 base and J by 6 bases, with 6 bases between. The CDR3 loop reads CATSRASDGYTF. The CDR3 DNA reads as TGTGCCACCAGCAGAGCAAGTGATGGCTACACCTTC.

This clone was counted a few times. The chain recombines TRBV5-1 with TRBJ2-7, with 7 nucleotides matching TRBD1. CDR3 length: 14 amino acids. V shed 0 bases and J 6 bases; nucleotides not matched to a gene: 6. CDR1 and CDR2 (germline): SGHRS, YFSETQ. The CDR3 sequence: CASSLDRAGGEQYF. The CDR3 nucleotides are TGCGCCAGCAGCTTGGATCGGGCAGGGGGCGAGCAGTACTTC.

The V gene is TRBV2, the J gene TRBJ2-1; 8 bases agree with TRBD1. V was pared by 9 bases and J by 8 bases, with 6 bases of the junction left unmatched. Germline V gene lookup returns CDR1 SNHLY and CDR2 FYNNEI. This CDR3 spans 12 amino acids. The CDR3, as DNA: TGTGCCAGGCCCAGGGGGCTGGATGAGCAGTTCTTC. Residues: CARPRGLDEQFF.

This clone occurred a few times. The rearrangement joins TRBV6-1 to TRBJ1-3; no definite D call. Trimming shortened V by 1 base and J by 0 bases, and 10 bases separated the two germline ends. Per germline, CDR1 MNHNS and CDR2 SASEGT. The CDR3 runs 16 residues. DNA for the CDR3: TGTGCCAGCAGTGAAGTGGGCGGAATCTCTGGAAACACCATATATTTT. Its translation is CASSEVGGISGNTIYF.

CDR3 DNA: TGTGCCAGCAGCTTGGGCCGGGGCCCGTATGGCTACACCTTC. Translation gives CASSLGRGPYGYTF. The rearrangement uses TRBV5-6 and TRBJ1-2, with TRBD1 as a possible D gene (5 bases). With 0 bases removed from V and 5 bases from J, the gap between germline ends came to 11 bases. Germline V gives CDR1 SGHDT, CDR2 YYEEEE. This CDR3 contains 14 residues.